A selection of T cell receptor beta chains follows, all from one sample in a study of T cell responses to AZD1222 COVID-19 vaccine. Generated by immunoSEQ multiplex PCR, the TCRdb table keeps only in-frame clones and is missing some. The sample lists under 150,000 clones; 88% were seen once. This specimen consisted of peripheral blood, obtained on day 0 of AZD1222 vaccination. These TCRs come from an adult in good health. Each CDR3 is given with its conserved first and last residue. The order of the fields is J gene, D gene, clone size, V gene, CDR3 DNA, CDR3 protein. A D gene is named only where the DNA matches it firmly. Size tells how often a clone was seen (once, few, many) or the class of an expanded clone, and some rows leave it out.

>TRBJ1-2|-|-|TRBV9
TGTGCCAGCAGCGTAGACGGGGCTGGGGGCTACACCTTC
CASSVDGAGGYTF
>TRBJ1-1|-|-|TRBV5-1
TGCGCCAGCAGCTTGCTGGGAATCACGAACACTGAAGCTTTCTTT
CASSLLGITNTEAFF
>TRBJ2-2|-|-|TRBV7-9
TGTGCCAGCAGCTTCCCCAACCAGGGGCCGAACACCGGGGAGCTGTTTTTT
CASSFPNQGPNTGELFF
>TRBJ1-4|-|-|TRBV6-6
TGTGCCAGCAGTTATCAGGGTAATGAAAAACTGTTTTTT
CASSYQGNEKLFF
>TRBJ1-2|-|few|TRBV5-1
TGCGCCAGCAGCTTGGGGGCCCAGGGGGGCTACACCTTC
CASSLGAQGGYTF
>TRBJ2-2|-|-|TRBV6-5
TGTGCCAGCAGTTACGGGAGAGGGGTCGGCGGGGAGCTGTTTTTT
CASSYGRGVGGELFF
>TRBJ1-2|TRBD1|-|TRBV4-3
TGCGCCAGCAGCCAAGATCCGACAGGGCGCTATGGCTACACCTTC
CASSQDPTGRYGYTF
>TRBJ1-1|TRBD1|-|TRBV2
TGTGCCAGCAGCCCCACAGGGGGTGAGTCAGCGAACACTGAAGCTTTCTTT
CASSPTGGESANTEAFF
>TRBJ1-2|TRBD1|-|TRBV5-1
TGCGCCAGCAGCTCGAAGCAGGGGGGTAGCTATGGCTACACCTTC
CASSSKQGGSYGYTF
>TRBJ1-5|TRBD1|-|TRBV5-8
TGTGCCAGCAGCACCCACGGGGGGACAGGAGGTCATCAGCCCCAGCATTTT
CASSTHGGTGGHQPQHF
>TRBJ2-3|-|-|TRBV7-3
TGTGCCAGCACGTTTGACCCGCATGTGGAGTATTTT
CASTFDPHVEYF
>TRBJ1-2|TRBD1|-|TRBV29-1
TGCAGCGTTGAACCTATAGGACAGGGTAGTAGTGGCTACACCTTC
CSVEPIGQGSSGYTF
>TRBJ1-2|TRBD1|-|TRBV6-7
TGTGCCAGCAGTTACCCACTCGGTCCGGACCAAGGAACAGGGGGCGCTGGCTACACCTTC
CASSYPLGPDQGTGGAGYTF
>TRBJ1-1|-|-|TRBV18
TGTGCCAGCTCTACCGACGGGGGAGGCACTGAAGCTTTCTTT
CASSTDGGGTEAFF
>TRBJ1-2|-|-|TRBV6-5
TGTGCCAGCAGTTACTCGAGGGGCAGGGCGAACTATGGCTACACCTTC
CASSYSRGRANYGYTF
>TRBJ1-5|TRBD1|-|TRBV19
TGTGCCAGTAGTATAGGACAGGGGGCTTTGCAGCCCCAGCATTTT
CASSIGQGALQPQHF
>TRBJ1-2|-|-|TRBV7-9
TGTGCCAGCAGCTTAAATATGGGGCAAGATGGCTACACCTTC
CASSLNMGQDGYTF
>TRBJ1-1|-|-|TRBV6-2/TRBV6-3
TGTGCCAGCAGTTACTTGGGGGGTTTAAGACCTGAAGCTTTCTTT
CASSYLGGLRPEAFF
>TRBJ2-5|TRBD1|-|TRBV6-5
TGTGCCAGCAGGGGACAGGGGTGGACCCAGTACTTC
CASRGQGWTQYF
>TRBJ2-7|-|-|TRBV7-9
TGTGCCAGCAGCTTAGATGGGACTGGCTCCTACGAGCAGTACTTC
CASSLDGTGSYEQYF
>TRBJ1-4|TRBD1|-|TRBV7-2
TGTGCCAGCAGCTCCTCCGGGACAGGATATAATGAAAAACTGTTTTTT
CASSSSGTGYNEKLFF
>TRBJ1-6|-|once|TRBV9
TGTGCCAGCAGCGTAGAGGCAGGGACGGGCTCCTATAATTCACCCCTCCACTTT
CASSVEAGTGSYNSPLHF
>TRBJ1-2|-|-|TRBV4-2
TGTGCCAGCAGCCAACCTATGAACAGGGTAGGTGGCTACACCTTC
CASSQPMNRVGGYTF
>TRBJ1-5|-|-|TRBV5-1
TGCGCCAGCAGCTTATGGGGGGACCAGCCCCAGCATTTT
CASSLWGDQPQHF
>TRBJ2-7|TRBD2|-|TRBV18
TGTGCCAGCTCACCACCAGCGGGGGCGAGGTACGAGCAGTACTTC
CASSPPAGARYEQYF
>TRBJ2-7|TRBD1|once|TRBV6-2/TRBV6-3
TGTGCCAGCAGTTCGGGACAGCCGAAGGGGATCGGGGAGCAGTACTTC
CASSSGQPKGIGEQYF
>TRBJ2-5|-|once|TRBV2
TGTGCCAGCGGGATCCAAGAGACCCAGTACTTC
CASGIQETQYF
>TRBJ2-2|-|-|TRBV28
TGTGCCAGCCAGGGACCGGGCAGGGGGGACACCGGGGAGCTGTTTTTT
CASQGPGRGDTGELFF
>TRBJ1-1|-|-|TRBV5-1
TGCGCCAGCAGCGCAGGGCCGTCGAACACTGAAGCTTTCTTT
CASSAGPSNTEAFF
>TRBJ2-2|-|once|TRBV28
TGTGCCAGCAGTCAGGGTTCCATCGGGGAGCTGTTTTTT
CASSQGSIGELFF
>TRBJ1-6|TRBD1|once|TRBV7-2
TGTGCCAGCAGCTTAGAGGTAGGGGGCGGGAATTCACCCCTCCACTTT
CASSLEVGGGNSPLHF
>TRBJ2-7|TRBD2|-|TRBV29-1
TGCAGCGTAACCGGGACTAACTACGAGCAGTACTTC
CSVTGTNYEQYF
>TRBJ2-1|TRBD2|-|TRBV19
TGTGCCAGTAGTCCGCCGACCCGACTAGGCCGTAGCGGGAGGGAGTTCTTC
CASSPPTRLGRSGREFF
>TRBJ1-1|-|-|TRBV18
TGTGCCAGCTCACCTGGAGGACCTATTCTTAACACTGAAGCTTTCTTT
CASSPGGPILNTEAFF